Listed here is a single T cell receptor beta chain. The data derive from a study of blood T cell repertoires in COVID-19. Overall study context: Samples of COVID-19 (acute and convalescent) were obtained from the United States, Italy and Spain. T cells, B-cell-depleted T cells, or PBMCs provided the cDNA or gDNA that served as material.

The germline CDR1 and CDR2 sequences are SNHLY and FYNNEI. CDR3 length: 15 amino acids. The V gene lost 6 bases and the J gene lost 1 base, with 15 bases spanning the gap. Per the original data handling: Reference gene primer amplification gave nucleated cell count estimates. Assay used: immunoSEQ multiplex PCR; TCRdb lists only in-frame clones, some missing. The V and J calls and the clone size are those of that table, but D and trimming were determined from the DNA. The data hold under 50,000 clones, with 80% to 90% observed a single time. The sample comprised peripheral blood. This TCR derives from a middle-aged man with active COVID-19. This chain uses TRBV2 with TRBJ1-1; tentatively, D is TRBD1 (5 bases). The CDR3 nucleotides read TGTGCCAGCAGGAAGCTCGCCCAGGGGAACACTGAAGCTTTCTTT. Its translation: CASRKLAQGNTEAFF.